This TCR beta chain was identified in a study of blood T cell repertoires in COVID-19. Study as a whole: There were acute and convalescent COVID-19 samples, and they came from the United States, Italy and Spain. Nucleic acid was either cDNA or gDNA, and it came from T cells, B-cell-depleted T cells, or PBMCs.

In the study's own analysis: It was from reference gene primer amplification that nucleated cell counts were estimated. The assay was immunoSEQ multiplex PCR, and TCRdb's table has in-frame clones only and misses some. The V and J calls and clone size were taken over from that table, and D and trimming were inferred from the DNA. The sample has approximately 220,000 clones; 65% to 85% are singletons. The V and J ends lost 6 bases and 8 bases, in that order; junction bases with no gene match: 14. Germline V gene lookup returns CDR1 SGHVS and CDR2 FNYEAQ. This CDR3 spans 16 amino acids. The sample comprised peripheral blood. The chain recombines TRBV7-6 with TRBJ1-4; 8 bases align to TRBD1. The TCR comes from a man aged 35 to 55 with acute or convalescent COVID-19. CDR3 nucleotides: TGTGCCAGCAGACGCCAGCCCGGGACAGGTCGCGAAAAACTGTTTTTT. It codes for CASRRQPGTGREKLFF.